The entry below gives a single TCR beta chain sequence along with its context. The data are from a study of T cell changes during pregnancy in multiple sclerosis. This CDR3 has 12 residues. Trimming left V 3 bases short and J 6 bases short, with 8 bases between. Germline CDR1 and CDR2: MNHNY and SVGAGI (reference sequence). Measured with immunoSEQ multiplex PCR; TCRdb has only the in-frame clones, and not every one. This table has around 110,000 clones, about 90% appearing once. Sequencing was performed on peripheral blood, taken before pregnancy. The gene calls are TRBV6-6 and TRBJ1-1; a possible D gene is TRBD1 (5 bases). The receptor comes from a female donor with multiple sclerosis, enrolled in a pregnancy study. Written as DNA, the CDR3 is TGTGCCAGCAGTTATTGGGGGGCTGAAGCTTTCTTT. Protein sequence: CASSYWGAEAFF.